Presented here are 28 T cell receptor beta chains from one specimen sequenced in a study of blood T cells in healthy people across ages. A sample-barcoded 5' primer and a J-beta primer mix were used in a second PCR of roughly 7 to 11 cycles. TCRdb reanalysed the 5' RACE reads using MiXCR and keeps one entry per CDR3 protein. The sample carries about 1.8 million distinct CDR3 sequences, 49% recorded once. The sample consisted of blood. These receptors all stem from a woman aged 40 to 50 in good health.

The CDR3, as DNA: TGTGCCAGCCAACCCCTAGCGGCCAGCACAGATACGCAGTATTTT. It yields the protein CASQPLAASTDTQYF. J is TRBJ2-3 and V is TRBV2, with 7 bases aligning to TRBD2. Germline V gene sequence: CDR1 SNHLY, CDR2 FYNNEI. Trimming cost V 8 bases and J 0 bases; bases outside gene matches: 8. This CDR3 comprises 15 residues.

The rearrangement joins TRBV21-1 to TRBJ1-1; the table names TRBD1, a call not compared with the DNA. TRBV21-1 is termed a pseudogene. This CDR3 contains 15 residues. The CDR3 DNA sequence: TGTGCCAGCAGCCGACGGGACAGCGAGCACACTGAAGCTTTCTTT. Translated: CASSRRDSEHTEAFF.

This CDR3 reads CASSRQGENNEQFF. The CDR3 coding sequence is TGCGCCAGCAGCCGACAGGGCGAGAACAATGAGCAGTTCTTC. The chain recombines TRBV5-1 with TRBJ2-1; 7 nucleotides match TRBD1. V was pared by 4 bases and J by 5 bases, with 6 bases of the junction left unmatched. This CDR3 region has 14 residues. Germline assignment: CDR1 SGHRS and CDR2 YFSETQ.

There are a few counts of this clonotype. V usage is TRBV21-1 and J usage is TRBJ2-3; whether TRBD1, the table's D call, matches the DNA was not checked. TRBV21-1 is deemed a pseudogene. This CDR3 is built from 17 residues. The CDR3 nucleotides are TGTGCCAGCAGCACGAACCACGGACAGGGAACTAGAGATACGCAGTATTTT. It codes for CASSTNHGQGTRDTQYF.

This chain links TRBV4-2 with TRBJ2-3, with D perhaps being TRBD1 or TRBD2 (5 bases each). Germline CDR1 and CDR2: LGHNA and YNFKEQ. V was clipped by 4 bases and J by 6 bases, with 20 bases between them. The CDR3 is made up of 16 amino acids. The chain's CDR3 is CASSPDGTALRDTQYF. The CDR3 DNA reads TGTGCCAGCAGCCCAGATGGGACGGCCCTTCGGGATACGCAGTATTTT.

J is TRBJ1-2 and V is TRBV4-3, with D tentatively TRBD1 (5 bases). This CDR3 spans 16 amino acids. CDR1 LGHNA and CDR2 YSLEER come from the germline V gene. The ends were cut back, 0 bases at V and 6 bases at J, with 17 bases in the middle. Here the CDR3 DNA reads TGCGCCAGCAGCCAAGATGGGGAGGGGAACGTTAATGGCTACACCTTC. It codes for CASSQDGEGNVNGYTF.

The genes are TRBV29-1 and TRBJ1-2; tentative D call: TRBD1 (5 bases). The CDR3 is 11 residues long. The germline V gene has CDR1 SQVTM and CDR2 ANQGSEA. V was cut by 7 bases and J by 4 bases, with 10 bases left in between. CDR3 DNA: TGCAGCGAGCAGGGTGTCTATGGCTACACCTTC. It translates to CSEQGVYGYTF.

The chain has TRBV25-1 and TRBJ1-2; D is unclear. The germline V gene has CDR1 MGHDK and CDR2 SYGVNS. V lost 3 bases and J 4 bases, leaving 6 bases between the germline ends. This CDR3 comprises 12 residues. The CDR3 sequence is CASSDVIYGYTF. CDR3 sequence (DNA): TGTGCCAGCAGTGACGTAATCTATGGCTACACCTTC.

This chain links TRBV4-3 with TRBJ1-5; 7 positions match TRBD1. With 3 bases clipped from V and 7 bases from J, the junction kept 9 bases outside the gene matches. This CDR3 is 15 amino acids long. The germline CDR1 and CDR2 sequences are LGHNA and YSLEER. The CDR3 reads CASSQRRQGGQPQHF. CDR3 coding DNA: TGCGCCAGCAGCCAGCGTCGACAGGGAGGGCAGCCCCAGCATTTT.

This clonotype was observed many times. The chain joins TRBV5-1 to TRBJ2-7; D unresolved. V lost 5 bases, J lost 6 bases, and 18 bases lay in between. Germline V gene sequence: CDR1 SGHRS, CDR2 YFSETQ. The CDR3 contains 14 residues. The CDR3: CASSDALRIPEQYF. The CDR3 DNA is TGCGCCAGCAGTGATGCCTTGAGAATCCCCGAGCAGTACTTC.

V is TRBV25-1 and J is TRBJ2-1; D possibly corresponds to TRBD1 (6 bases). Trimming took off 3 bases at V and 7 bases at J, with 16 bases between the two ends. The germline CDR1 and CDR2 sequences are MGHDK and SYGVNS. This CDR3 is 15 amino acids long. DNA of the CDR3: TGTGCCAGCAGTGACAACAGGGTGCTACGGAATGAGCAGTTCTTC. This translates into CASSDNRVLRNEQFF.

This clonotype was recorded a few times. The rearrangement uses TRBV5-1 and TRBJ2-4, with a weak D call TRBD2 (6 bases). Looked up from germline, CDR1 is SGHRS and CDR2 is YFSETQ. CDR3 length equals 14 residues. V gave up 7 bases and J gave up 9 bases, with 20 bases separating them. The CDR3 reads CASGERARASIQYF. Written as DNA, the CDR3 is TGCGCCAGCGGGGAGCGGGCCCGAGCGAGCATTCAGTACTTC.

The rearrangement links TRBV4-3 to TRBJ2-7; no definite D call. CDR1 is LGHNA, CDR2 YSLEER, per germline. V was pared by 1 base and J by 7 bases, with 17 bases between. The CDR3 contains 15 residues. CDR3 sequence reads: CASSQGVGAGNEQYF. For the CDR3, the DNA is TGCGCCAGCAGCCAAGGAGTGGGCGCCGGCAATGAGCAGTACTTC.

The sample holds a few counts of this clonotype. The chain recombines TRBV12-3 or TRBV12-4 with TRBJ2-7; D is possibly TRBD2 (5 bases). The CDR3 has 13 residues. Trimming pared 2 bases from V and 5 bases from J, leaving 10 bases between. The CDR3, as DNA: TGTGCCAGCAGTTTACGGGGTGTCCACGAGCAGTACTTC. Translated, it gives CASSLRGVHEQYF.

The DNA for the CDR3 is TGTGCCACCAGTGATACCAGGCATTTAGAGACCCAGTACTTC. It is translated as CATSDTRHLETQYF. V and J are TRBV24-1 and TRBJ2-5; D ambiguous. Germline CDR1 and CDR2: KGHDR and SFDVKD. There are 14 residues in the CDR3. With 3 bases removed from V and 4 bases from J, the gap between germline ends came to 11 bases.

This clonotype has a handful of counts. The chain joins TRBV29-1 to TRBJ2-3, with D unclear. Trimming removed 7 bases from V and 0 bases from J, with 14 bases in between. CDR1 and CDR2 from the germline V gene are SQVTM and ANQGSEA. The CDR3 runs 14 residues. CDR3: CSASMGLSTDTQYF. Here the CDR3 DNA reads TGCAGCGCTTCCATGGGCCTCAGCACAGATACGCAGTATTTT.

The rearrangement joins TRBV7-2 to TRBJ1-6, with D possibly being TRBD1 (5 bases). V lost 1 base, J lost 5 bases, and 9 bases lay in between. Germline lookup yields CDR1 SGHTA and CDR2 FQGNSA. The CDR3 has 15 amino acids. The CDR3 sequence: CASSLVAGNNSPLHF. The CDR3, as DNA: TGTGCCAGCAGCTTAGTGGCAGGGAATAATTCACCCCTCCACTTT.

The J gene is TRBJ2-1, the V gene TRBV28; D possibly corresponds to TRBD2 (7 bases). CDR1 is MDHEN, CDR2 SYDVKM, per germline. V was pared by 8 bases and J by 8 bases, with 19 bases between. The CDR3 sequence is 14 residues long. The CDR3 spells CASHEGGNRDEQFF. The CDR3 DNA follows: TGTGCCAGCCATGAGGGGGGGAACCGGGATGAGCAGTTCTTC.

This chain links TRBV29-1 with TRBJ1-2; D possibly corresponds to TRBD1 (6 bases). The CDR3 is 15 residues long. Germline loops: CDR1 SQVTM, CDR2 ANQGSEA. Between the trimmed V and J ends, which lost 6 bases and 5 bases, there was a span of 22 bases. Here the CDR3 reads CSVIHSGHNPYGYTF. The CDR3 coding sequence is TGCAGCGTGATTCACTCGGGACACAACCCATATGGCTACACCTTC.

The V and J genes are TRBV12-3 or TRBV12-4 and TRBJ2-1; TRBD2 matches at 7 bases. The CDR3 totals 15 residues. Germline trimming cut 3 bases from V and 7 bases from J; bases unmatched to any gene: 9. The chain's CDR3 is CASSFYAGVGNEQFF. The DNA for the CDR3 is TGTGCCAGCAGTTTTTACGCGGGGGTGGGAAATGAGCAGTTCTTC.

CDR3 amino acids: CASSLESGSGTRSYNEQFF. The CDR3 DNA follows: TGTGCCAGCAGCTTAGAGTCCGGTAGCGGGACTCGCTCCTACAATGAGCAGTTCTTC. This chain connects TRBV7-2 to TRBJ2-1; 8 bases line up with TRBD2. This CDR3 contains 19 residues. V shed 1 base and J 0 bases; nucleotides not matched to a gene: 11. Germline lookup yields CDR1 SGHTA and CDR2 FQGNSA.

The J gene is TRBJ1-2, the V gene TRBV7-2; D ambiguous. The CDR3 is made up of 14 amino acids. CDR1 SGHTA and CDR2 FQGNSA come from the germline V gene. The V and J ends lost 0 bases and 3 bases respectively, with 8 bases between them. DNA for the CDR3: TGTGCCAGCAGCTTAGCCCCTGAATACTATGGCTACACCTTC. It translates to CASSLAPEYYGYTF.

The chain is built from TRBV29-1 and TRBJ2-4; D is perhaps TRBD2 (6 bases). With the DNA end fitting TRBJ2-7 better, the J assignment may be wrong. This CDR3 is 12 amino acids long. The germline CDR1 and CDR2 sequences are SQVTM and ANQGSEA. This CDR3 is CSVDTSGVEQYF. In nucleotides, the CDR3 is TGCAGCGTTGACACTTCGGGAGTCGAGCAGTACTTC.

The chain combines TRBV18 with TRBJ2-7; D not resolved. The V and J ends lost 0 bases and 4 bases respectively, with 7 bases between them. Germline CDR1 and CDR2: KGHSH and LQKENI. This CDR3 comprises 13 residues. Here the CDR3 reads CASSPPDEYEQYF. DNA of the CDR3: TGTGCCAGCTCACCACCCGACGAATACGAGCAGTACTTC.

The table lists this clonotype with a few counts. The rearrangement uses TRBV6-5 and TRBJ1-2, with D hard to call. Germline V gene data show CDR1 as MNHEY and CDR2 as SVGAGI. CDR3 length: 13 residues. V lost 0 bases and J lost 4, with 6 bases in between. The CDR3: CASSYSYGYGYTF. The CDR3 coding sequence is TGTGCCAGCAGTTACTCGTATGGCTATGGCTACACCTTC.

The chain uses TRBV27 and TRBJ2-1, with a weak D call TRBD2 (5 bases). Deletions cut 7 bases from V and 8 bases from J, with 12 bases between. CDR1 and CDR2 from the germline V gene are MNHEY and SMNVEV (reference sequence). The CDR3 covers 12 residues. The CDR3 DNA reads as TGTGCCAGCATGCGGGTAGCTGATGAGCAGTTCTTC. Its protein is CASMRVADEQFF.

J is TRBJ2-7 and V is TRBV6-6, with 9 positions matching TRBD1. V lost 6 bases to trimming and J lost 2 bases; unmatched junction nucleotides: 8. Per the germline V gene, CDR1 is MNHNY and CDR2 is SVGAGI (reference sequence). This CDR3 is built from 15 residues. The CDR3 coding sequence is TGTGCCAGCAGAGGGACAGGGAGATGGACCTACGAGCAGTACTTC. Amino acids: CASRGTGRWTYEQYF.

This chain uses TRBV29-1 with TRBJ2-5, with D maybe TRBD2 (5 bases). Germline V gives CDR1 SQVTM, CDR2 ANQGSEA. This CDR3 spans 15 amino acids. The germline V and J ends were trimmed by 0 bases and 4 bases, with 15 bases remaining between them. Here the CDR3 DNA reads TGCAGCGTTGAAGATCTTCATCAACGGGGAGAGACCCAGTACTTC. Translated: CSVEDLHQRGETQYF.